This T cell receptor beta chain was captured by sequencing in a study of cytomegalovirus exposure and HLA in healthy donors (dated by TCRdb to about 2017). Regarding the study in general: In an earlier analysis of some 610 of the donors, 276 Gb of sequence data and 117 million unique TCR beta sequences from about 179 million T cells were reported. An early release that covered approximately 600 HLA-typed donors contained approximately 290 gigabases of sequencing data and 65 million to 100 million unique TCR sequences. Among the roughly 370 genotyped donors, 75% to 90% belonged to the genetic ancestry cluster associated with self-reported Caucasian donors. The study aimed to test whether signatures of past pathogen exposure could be identified by cataloging public T cell receptors. The study used immunosequencing to profile the T cell repertoires of more than 650 subjects and linked those repertoires to cytomegalovirus serostatus. In addition to the first cohort of several hundred subjects, a separate validation cohort of 120 different subjects was used. To predict cytomegalovirus infection status, the study brought together high-throughput TCR immunosequencing, statistical association of individual TCRs with disease status, and machine learning. In a later analysis, previously published TCR beta repertoires from 666 donors were re-analyzed and high-resolution HLA genotyping was added so that TCR occurrence patterns could be studied. Rather than drawing on any new phenotypic data, the later analysis identified candidate immune exposures from TCR beta sequences and the way those sequences occurred across donors. To decide whether each TCR beta V gene segment behaved as functional or pseudogenic, an earlier analysis of some 570 of the donors relied on high-throughput TCR beta sequencing. Donor age, sex, ethnicity and CMV serostatus were collected together with the repertoire data. Genome-wide SNP genotypes for about three fifths of the roughly 700 donors were used in a later genetic analysis, which treated that subset as a discovery cohort. Every discovery cohort repertoire had been produced on one sequencing platform. HLA typing covered class I and class II loci at four-digit resolution. The number of donors typed differed by locus, with about 620-630 for A, B, C, DRB1 and DQB1, over 500 for DQA1, nearly 610 for DPA1, and some 470 for DPB1. Roughly five DR-DQ haplotypes were treated as single units for association and clustering because of strong linkage in the cohort. Across 300 to 500 genotyped donors of the cohort, an average of approximately 240,000 unique TCR beta nucleotide sequences per donor were sequenced, and around 20% of those sequences were non-productive.

CDR1 SNHLY and CDR2 FYNNEI are derived from the germline V gene. The CDR3 runs 11 amino acids, cysteine and phenylalanine included. The entry retains the CDR3 DNA only, 33 bases that are in frame from base 1. V is cut by 9 bases and J by 2 bases, and the space between the germline ends is 5 bases. Receptor amplification or capture employed the immunoSEQ multiplex PCR assay. The multiplex PCR relied on a mix of 60 forward primers for TCR Vbeta segments and 13 reverse primers for TCR Jbeta segments. The CDR3 region of rearranged TCR beta genes was amplified from genomic DNA by a multiplex PCR assay. Amplified TCR beta libraries were sequenced as 87-base-pair reads on the Illumina HiSeq System. In the original analysis: Across the 640 or so repertoires, a later analysis counted approximately 83 million unique TCR beta chains, around 10 million of which were shared by at least two donors. To remove PCR and sequencing errors, raw reads were error-corrected and collapsed into unique sequences using a nearest-neighbor algorithm that merged closely related sequences. Alignment of CDR3 sequences to IMGT reference sequences was used to assign V, D and J gene segments. For a sequence to be retained, a match of at least six nucleotides was required to both a V gene segment and a J gene segment. Rearrangements were called productive when the CDR3 lacked stop codons and stayed in frame with V and J; all others were non-productive. CDR3 was defined according to IMGT convention as the region running from the second conserved V-encoded cysteine to the conserved J-encoded phenylalanine. In an earlier analysis of more than 550 of the donors, sequences lacking an unambiguous match to a single V gene segment were excluded. In an earlier analysis of several hundred of the donors, V segments were called functional above 56.7% productive rearrangements and were called segregating when the between-donor standard deviation exceeded 5%. To diagnose cytomegalovirus status from the catalog of TCR beta chain sequences, a statistical classification framework was built. A later analysis assigned V and J genes by comparing TCR nucleotide sequences with IMGT/GENE-DB human TR gene sequences. In a later analysis, CDR3 sequences and most-parsimonious VDJ recombination scenarios were assigned using the TCRdist pipeline. A later analysis defined each TCR beta chain by its CDR3 amino acid sequence plus V-gene family, and excluded reads lacking a unique V-gene family. As a way to deal with suspected cross-contamination and a sequencing artifact, a later analysis dropped hundreds of nucleotide sequences that were highly shared and had low generation probability. A later analysis calculated a clonal expansion index for each public chain from normalized within-repertoire ranks of inferred template counts. In a later analysis, generation probabilities were computed with a VDJ recombination model fitted to out-of-frame rearrangements, and the resulting probabilities were checked against IGoR. Hypergeometric tests were used in a later analysis to score TCR-TCR, TCR-HLA and TCR-CMV co-occurrence, with a repertoire-size bias correction applied to the TCR pairs. A later analysis estimated false discovery rates by permuting HLA or CMV assignments 20 times. In a later analysis, co-occurring TCRs were grouped using DBSCAN, with TCRdist sequence similarity added in when clustering inside HLA-allele-positive subsets. For co-occurrence clustering, repertoires with fewer than 30,000 or more than 120,000 public chains were excluded, along with 5 or 6 repertoires with anomalous nucleotide sharing. TCRdb re-hosts the immuneACCESS table, in-frame sequences only. Its copies lack some clones; in the studies checked, an unresolved V gene accounts for under half of them, and the cause for the rest is not known. The D gene and trimming were derived from the DNA, and the V and J assignments and clone size from that table. Within this sample are around 84,000 clones, with about 78% of them counted one time only. Of the sample, 3% to 3.5% falls within the top ten clones.

As regards this clone: Its antigen is still unknown. Base-call qualities are not available, and no considerably larger clone is one nucleotide away.

On the study overall, not on this receptor specifically: A cluster of highly shared sequence variants was judged likely to be a technical artifact of the sequencing pipeline. CMV serostatus was the only immune exposure information available for the cohort. V-gene and J-gene trimming of TCR beta chains was associated with a missense DCLRE1C variant in a later genetic analysis, and the association was replicated in an independent cohort. Because the 87-base-pair reads could not distinguish some IMGT-functional V segments, including TRBV6-2 and TRBV6-3, those segments were excluded. In a later analysis, 16,951 TCR beta sequences were associated with specific HLA alleles at a false discovery rate of 0.05. Several of the top co-occurrence clusters appeared to be linked to parvovirus B19, influenza, CMV and Epstein-Barr virus, according to a later analysis. Roughly uniform sequencing depth across donors was assumed in presence/absence analyses, although this assumption may not hold. Correlated functional status among segregating V segments might be attributable to linkage disequilibrium, but an unknown experimental factor could not be ruled out. In an earlier analysis of some 500 of the donors, most TCR beta V segments were observed in productive rearrangements about 87% or about 30% of the time, broadly matching IMGT annotations. A later analysis found that most CMV-associated TCR beta chains appeared HLA-restricted, with HLA associations seemingly driven largely by CMV exposure. When HLA alleles, especially DR and DQ, strongly co-occurred, TCR associations were difficult to assign to individual alleles. A further reported finding was that TCR beta sequences accurately predicted the HLA-A and HLA-B alleles for most subjects in the first cohort. Cytomegalovirus status was reported to be diagnosed by the classifier with high specificity and sensitivity in both the original and validation cohorts. Because counts were too low, roughly 17 rarely observed V segments, including chromosome 9 orphons, were left out of the earlier analysis of about 500 of the donors. According to a later analysis, TCR association rates differed among HLA loci, with DRB1 alleles showing the most associated TCRs and HLA-C alleles showing the fewest. The cohort was sequenced for TCR beta chains only, and without alpha or paired-chain data the features that could be detected were limited. A total of some 180 TCR beta chains were listed by the study as associated with cytomegalovirus. A later analysis found that HLA-associated TCR beta chains were more clonally expanded and had lower generation probabilities than equally common non-associated chains. In a later genetic analysis, fewer N-insertions in productive TCRs were reported among donors in an Asian-associated ancestry cluster than the roughly 700-donor mean. Most TCR sequences were seen in very few donors, while some public TCRs were found in many individuals. Because HLA typing was unavailable for some donors at each locus, only the typed subset was used in association tests. It was suggested by the authors that the approach could potentially be generalized to other disease states and immunological phenotypes. In vitro tests confirmed that a few of the cytomegalovirus-associated TCR beta chains recognize cytomegalovirus antigens.

The cohort comprised several hundred healthy bone marrow donors. All cohort members were sampled while nominally healthy, although unrecorded immune exposures were likely present. The donor was CMV seronegative and belonged to the group of over 300 seronegative cohort members. A peripheral blood sample was provided by each donor, and peripheral blood mononuclear cells were used for TCR beta sequencing. The Qiagen DNeasy Blood Extraction Kit was used to extract genomic DNA from the blood cell samples. This receptor was identified in a man between 45 and 60 years old in good health and CMV-seronegative. The sequence joins TRBV2 to TRBJ2-1; the best D guess is TRBD2, with 5 bases matching. The specimen was PBMCs. The CDR3 region: CASSAYNEQFF. The nucleotide sequence is TGTGCCAGTAGCGCCTACAATGAGCAGTTCTTC.